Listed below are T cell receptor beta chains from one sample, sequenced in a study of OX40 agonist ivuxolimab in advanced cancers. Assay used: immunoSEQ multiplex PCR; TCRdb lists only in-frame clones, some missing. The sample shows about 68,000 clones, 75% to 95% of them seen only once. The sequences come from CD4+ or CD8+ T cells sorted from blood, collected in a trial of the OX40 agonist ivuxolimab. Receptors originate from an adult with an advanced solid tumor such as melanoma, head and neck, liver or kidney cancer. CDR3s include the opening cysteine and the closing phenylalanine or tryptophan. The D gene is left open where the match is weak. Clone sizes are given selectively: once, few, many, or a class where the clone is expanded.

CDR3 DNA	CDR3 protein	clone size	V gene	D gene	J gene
TGTGCCAGCAGCAGGAGGGGGGTTCAAGAGACCCAGTACTTC	CASSRRGVQETQYF	once	TRBV5-4	.	TRBJ2-5
TGTGCCAGTAGTATCGGGACTAGCGGGGGACGCGGTGAGCAGTTCTTC	CASSIGTSGGRGEQFF	.	TRBV19	TRBD2	TRBJ2-1
TGTGCCAGCAGTGAGTATTGGGGTGGAACCCAGTACTTC	CASSEYWGGTQYF	.	TRBV2	.	TRBJ2-5
TGTGCCAGCAGTCCGGGGGTTAGCACAGATACGCAGTATTTT	CASSPGVSTDTQYF	.	TRBV6-1	.	TRBJ2-3
TGTGCCAGCAGACTGGACGGGGGGGGGCCCGCAGAGACCCAGTACTTC	CASRLDGGGPAETQYF	.	TRBV2	TRBD2	TRBJ2-5
TGTGCCAGCAGCCAGAAGGACAGATACAATGAGCAGTTCTTC	CASSQKDRYNEQFF	.	TRBV7-3	.	TRBJ2-1
TGTGCCAGCAGTTCGGGACAGGGGGTTACTGAAGCTTTCTTT	CASSSGQGVTEAFF	.	TRBV6-5	TRBD1	TRBJ1-1
TGTGCTAGCAGCTTAGCGGTAGAGCGGGAGAGTGAGCAGTTCTTC	CASSLAVERESEQFF	.	TRBV7-7	TRBD2	TRBJ2-1
TGTGCCAGCAGCCCGGGACTAGCGGGAGCGGTCCCTCAGAGTGGCACAGATACGCAGTATTTT	CASSPGLAGAVPQSGTDTQYF	.	TRBV13	TRBD2	TRBJ2-3
TGTGCCAGCAGCTCCCCGGACAGGGGCCACACTGAAGCTTTCTTT	CASSSPDRGHTEAFF	few	TRBV13	TRBD1	TRBJ1-1
TGTGCCAGCAGCTCCTACATAACAGATACGCAGTATTTT	CASSSYITDTQYF	.	TRBV7-3	.	TRBJ2-3
TGTGCCAGTAGTCACAGGGTCCCTGGGGGCTATGGCTACACCTTC	CASSHRVPGGYGYTF	few	TRBV19	.	TRBJ1-2
TGTGCCAGCAGTTTGGACAGGGCATCATACGAGCAGTACTTC	CASSLDRASYEQYF	.	TRBV6-5	TRBD1	TRBJ2-7
TGTGCCAGCAGCGCGCTAGCGGGGCGCGCCGGGGAGCTGTTTTTT	CASSALAGRAGELFF	.	TRBV5-6	TRBD2	TRBJ2-2
TGCGCCAGCTCGCTTCCAGGGGTAAACACTGAAGCTTTCTTT	CASSLPGVNTEAFF	.	TRBV5-1	.	TRBJ1-1
TGTGCCAGCAGCTTAAATGGACGGGAGGCATCCTACGAGCAGTACTTC	CASSLNGREASYEQYF	.	TRBV13	TRBD2	TRBJ2-7
TGCGCCAGCAGTGTTGGTACAGATACGCAGTATTTT	CASSVGTDTQYF	.	TRBV10-2	.	TRBJ2-3
TGTGCCAGCAGTGAGAGGGGGGTTAGAGCTAATGAAAAACTGTTTTTT	CASSERGVRANEKLFF	once	TRBV6-1	.	TRBJ1-4
TGTGCCAGCAGTATCCTAGTCCACGAGCAGTACTTC	CASSILVHEQYF	once	TRBV6-6	.	TRBJ2-7
TGTGCCTGCCTCGTTGGGGGCTATGAGCAGTTCTTC	CACLVGGYEQFF	.	TRBV30	.	TRBJ2-1
TGTGCCAGCAGGGTCCTTGGACAGGGATACAATGAGCAGTTCTTC	CASRVLGQGYNEQFF	.	TRBV27	TRBD1	TRBJ2-1
TGTGCCAGCAGTGAAGCATTAACAGGGGATAATTCACCCCTCCACTTT	CASSEALTGDNSPLHF	.	TRBV6-1	TRBD1	TRBJ1-6
TGTGCCAGCAGCTTAAGGCAGGTGGGCAATCAGCCCCAGCATTTT	CASSLRQVGNQPQHF	.	TRBV7-2	.	TRBJ1-5
TGTGCCAGCTCTCCGGACAGCCAAGAGACCCAGTACTTC	CASSPDSQETQYF	.	TRBV18	.	TRBJ2-5
TGTGCCAGCAGCCTACCCAATCTCCCCGGGGAGCTGTTTTTT	CASSLPNLPGELFF	.	TRBV11-3	.	TRBJ2-2
TGTGCCAGCAGTGGGCCAGCTCAAGAGACCCAGTACTTC	CASSGPAQETQYF	.	TRBV2	.	TRBJ2-5
TGTGCCAGCAGCTTATCCACTAGCGGAGTGGGGGGGAATGAGCAGTTCTTC	CASSLSTSGVGGNEQFF	.	TRBV7-2	TRBD2	TRBJ2-1
TGCGCCAGCAGTGGCTCAGGGGGCTCGTACGAGCAGTACTTC	CASSGSGGSYEQYF	.	TRBV10-2	TRBD1	TRBJ2-7
TGTGCCAGCAGGGATGGACCTAATCAAGATGAGCAGTTCTTC	CASRDGPNQDEQFF	.	TRBV2	.	TRBJ2-1
TGTGCCAGCAGCCCTCAGAACACTGAAGCTTTCTTT	CASSPQNTEAFF	.	TRBV5-4	.	TRBJ1-1
TGTGCCTGGAGTGTGCAAGGGGCGACCGGTCAGCCCCAGCATTTT	CAWSVQGATGQPQHF	few	TRBV30	.	TRBJ1-5
TGCAGCGTTAGCGGGAGTTTCACCGGGGAGCTGTTTTTT	CSVSGSFTGELFF	.	TRBV29-1	TRBD2	TRBJ2-2
TGCGCCAGCAGTGAATCTAGCGGGGGGGGTACTAGCCCAGATACGCAGTATTTT	CASSESSGGGTSPDTQYF	.	TRBV10-2	TRBD2	TRBJ2-3
TGTGCCAGCAGTCCGACCCTACAGAGAGAGCAGTACTTC	CASSPTLQREQYF	.	TRBV6-5	.	TRBJ2-5
TGTGCCAGCAGCGTATTGACTAGCGGGGTCCAAGAGACCCAGTACTTC	CASSVLTSGVQETQYF	.	TRBV9	TRBD2	TRBJ2-5
TGTGCCAGCAGTTACTCCTTCCCCGGCCTACTGAGCTACACCTTC	CASSYSFPGLLSYTF	.	TRBV6-5	.	TRBJ1-2
TGTGCCAGCTCCCGGGAAGTTGTGGGGAGCTCCTACAATGAGCAGTTCTTC	CASSREVVGSSYNEQFF	.	TRBV18	.	TRBJ2-1
TGTGCCAGCAATACACAGGGGGATCAGCCCCAGCATTTT	CASNTQGDQPQHF	.	TRBV6-1	TRBD1	TRBJ1-5
TGCGCCAGCAGACGGGACGGAGACGTGCAAGAGACCCAGTACTTC	CASRRDGDVQETQYF	.	TRBV10-2	.	TRBJ2-5
TGCAGCGTTGTTGTTGCGAACACTGAAGCTTTCTTT	CSVVVANTEAFF	.	TRBV29-1	.	TRBJ1-1
TGTGCCAGCAGTGAAGTCGGTGAGCAGTTCTTC	CASSEVGEQFF	.	TRBV6-1	.	TRBJ2-1
TGTGCCAGCAGCTTGACAGTGACCTACGAGCAGTACTTC	CASSLTVTYEQYF	few	TRBV7-2	.	TRBJ2-7
TGTGCCAGCAGCCCCGGGACGCCAGGGTCAGGGGAGCTGTTTTTT	CASSPGTPGSGELFF	.	TRBV7-6	.	TRBJ2-2
TGTGCCAGCAGCAAACAAGCGGGGCGGGGGCTGGGAGATGAGCAGTTCTTC	CASSKQAGRGLGDEQFF	.	TRBV7-9	.	TRBJ2-1
TGTGCCAGCAGTTACATAGAGGGGGAGCTGTTTTTT	CASSYIEGELFF	.	TRBV6-9	.	TRBJ2-2
TGTGCCAGCAGTTACTTACAGGTTTCGAAGGAAAAACTGTTTTTT	CASSYLQVSKEKLFF	.	TRBV6-5	.	TRBJ1-4
TGCAGCGTTAGCGAGGGGGCGACTAATGAAAAACTGTTTTTT	CSVSEGATNEKLFF	.	TRBV29-1	TRBD1	TRBJ1-4
TGTGCCAGCAGCTCGTCAAGGGGCGAGCTAAATGAGCAGTTCTTC	CASSSSRGELNEQFF	.	TRBV11-2	.	TRBJ2-1
TGTGCCAGCAGTGCAGGACCCTACGAGCAGTACTTC	CASSAGPYEQYF	.	TRBV2	.	TRBJ2-7
TGTGCCAGCAGGAAACAGACTCCCGTCACAGATACGCAGTATTTT	CASRKQTPVTDTQYF	.	TRBV5-4	.	TRBJ2-3
TGCAGCGTAGCCAACGCTGGAAATGAGCAGTTCTTC	CSVANAGNEQFF	.	TRBV29-1	.	TRBJ2-1
TGTGCCAGCAGCCTTCTGTCCCATGGCCAGTACTTC	CASSLLSHGQYF	.	TRBV7-9	.	TRBJ2-5
TGTGCCTGGAGTACCCACAGGGTAATCCCCTATGGCTACACCTTC	CAWSTHRVIPYGYTF	.	TRBV30	.	TRBJ1-2
TGTGCCATCAGTGAGTTAGGGGTGGCTTTCTTT	CAISELGVAFF	few	TRBV10-3	.	TRBJ1-1
TGCGCCAGCAGCTTGGACAGCTACACTGAAGCTTTCTTT	CASSLDSYTEAFF	.	TRBV5-1	.	TRBJ1-1
TGCAGTGCTAGGGATCAAGAGACCCAGTACTTC	CSARDQETQYF	few	TRBV20-1	.	TRBJ2-5
TGTGCCAGTACCCCAAGGGAGGGGTTGGCAGATACGCAGTATTTT	CASTPREGLADTQYF	.	TRBV19	TRBD2	TRBJ2-3
TGTGCCTGGAGTGTACGCGGCCGGGGTCAGCCCCAGCATTTT	CAWSVRGRGQPQHF	.	TRBV30	.	TRBJ1-5
TGTGCCAGCAGCCAAGATCTCGGGGGGGCCTACGAGCAGTACTTC	CASSQDLGGAYEQYF	.	TRBV4-2	TRBD2	TRBJ2-7